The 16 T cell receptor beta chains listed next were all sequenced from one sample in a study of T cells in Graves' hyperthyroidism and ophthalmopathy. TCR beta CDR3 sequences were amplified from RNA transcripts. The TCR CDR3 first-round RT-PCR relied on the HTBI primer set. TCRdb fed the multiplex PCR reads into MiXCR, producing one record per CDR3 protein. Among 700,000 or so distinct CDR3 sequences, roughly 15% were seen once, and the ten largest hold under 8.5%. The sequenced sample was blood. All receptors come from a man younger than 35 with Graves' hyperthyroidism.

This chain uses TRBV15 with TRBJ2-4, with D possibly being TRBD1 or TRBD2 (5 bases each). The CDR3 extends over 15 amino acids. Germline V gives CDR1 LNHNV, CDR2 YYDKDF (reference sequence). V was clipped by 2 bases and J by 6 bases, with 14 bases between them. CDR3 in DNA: TGTGCCACCAGCAGAACCGGGACCATTAGAAACATTCAGTACTTC. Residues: CATSRTGTIRNIQYF. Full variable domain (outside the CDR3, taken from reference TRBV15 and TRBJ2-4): DAMVIQNPRYQVTQFGKPVTLSCSQTLNHNVMYWYQQKSSQAPKLLFHYYDKDFNNEADTPDNFQSRRPNTSFCFLDIRSPGLGDTAMYLCATSRTGTIRNIQYFGAGTRLSVL.

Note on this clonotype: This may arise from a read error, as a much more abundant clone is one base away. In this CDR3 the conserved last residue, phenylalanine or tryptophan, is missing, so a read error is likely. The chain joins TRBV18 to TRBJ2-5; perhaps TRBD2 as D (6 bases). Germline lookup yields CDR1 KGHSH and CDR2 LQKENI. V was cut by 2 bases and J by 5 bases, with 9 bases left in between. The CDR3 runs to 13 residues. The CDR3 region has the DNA TGTGCCAGCTCACCAGGAGGGTTGGAGACCCAGTACTCC. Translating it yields CASSPGGLETQYS.

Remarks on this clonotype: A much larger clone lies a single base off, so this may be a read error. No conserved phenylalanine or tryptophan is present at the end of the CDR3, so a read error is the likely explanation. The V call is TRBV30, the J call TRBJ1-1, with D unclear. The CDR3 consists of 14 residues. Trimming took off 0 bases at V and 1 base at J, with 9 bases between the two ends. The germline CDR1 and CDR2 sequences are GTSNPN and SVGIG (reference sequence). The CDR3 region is CAWSVRPPNTEAFS. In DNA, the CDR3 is TGTGCCTGGAGTGTAAGACCTCCGAACACTGAAGCTTTCTCT.

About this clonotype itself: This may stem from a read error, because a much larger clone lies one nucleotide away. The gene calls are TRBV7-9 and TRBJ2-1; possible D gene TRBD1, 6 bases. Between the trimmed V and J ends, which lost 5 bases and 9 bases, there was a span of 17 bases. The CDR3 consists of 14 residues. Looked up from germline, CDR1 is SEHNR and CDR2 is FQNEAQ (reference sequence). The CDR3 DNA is TGTGCCAGCAGCGCAAGACAGGTTCGGAGTGAGCAGTTCTTC. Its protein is CASSARQVRSEQFF.

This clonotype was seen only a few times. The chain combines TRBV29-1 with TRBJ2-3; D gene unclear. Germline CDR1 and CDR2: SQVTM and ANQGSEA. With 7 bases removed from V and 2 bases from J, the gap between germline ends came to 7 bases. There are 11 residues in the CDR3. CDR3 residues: CSAGYTDTQYF. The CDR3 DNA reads TGCAGCGCAGGATACACAGATACGCAGTATTTT.

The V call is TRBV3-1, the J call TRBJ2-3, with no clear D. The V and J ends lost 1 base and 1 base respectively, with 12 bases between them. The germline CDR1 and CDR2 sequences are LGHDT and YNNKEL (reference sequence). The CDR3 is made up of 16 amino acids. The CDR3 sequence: CASSQVENARTDTQYF. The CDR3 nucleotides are TGTGCCAGCAGCCAAGTAGAAAACGCCCGCACAGATACGCAGTATTTT.

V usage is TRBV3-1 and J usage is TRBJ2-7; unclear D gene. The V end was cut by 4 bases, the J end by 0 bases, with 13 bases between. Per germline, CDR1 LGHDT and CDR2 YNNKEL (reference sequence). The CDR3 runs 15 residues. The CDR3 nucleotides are TGTGCCAGCAGCCGTCATTGGGGTAGCTCCTACGAGCAGTACTTC. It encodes CASSRHWGSSYEQYF.

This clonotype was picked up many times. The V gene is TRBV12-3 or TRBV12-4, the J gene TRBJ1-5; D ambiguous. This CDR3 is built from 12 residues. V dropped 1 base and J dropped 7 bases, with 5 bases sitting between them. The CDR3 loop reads CASSLVWQPQHF. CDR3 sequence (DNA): TGTGCCAGCAGTTTAGTTTGGCAGCCCCAGCATTTT.

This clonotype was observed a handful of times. CDR3 in amino acids: CASSSYSDGGGNTQYF. For the CDR3, the DNA is TGTGCCAGCAGTTCCTATTCCGATGGAGGGGGGAATACGCAGTATTTT. The rearrangement uses TRBV27 and TRBJ2-3; D possibly uses TRBD1 or TRBD2 (6 bases each). Germline values: CDR1 MNHEY, CDR2 SMNVEV (reference sequence). The length of the CDR3 is 16 residues. The V and J ends lost 4 bases and 7 bases respectively, with 21 bases between them.

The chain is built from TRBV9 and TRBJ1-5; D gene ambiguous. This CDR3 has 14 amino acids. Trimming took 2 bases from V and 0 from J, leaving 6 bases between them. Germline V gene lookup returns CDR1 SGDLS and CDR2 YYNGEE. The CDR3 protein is CASSVRDSNQPQHF. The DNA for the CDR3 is TGTGCCAGCAGCGTTCGGGATAGCAATCAGCCCCAGCATTTT.

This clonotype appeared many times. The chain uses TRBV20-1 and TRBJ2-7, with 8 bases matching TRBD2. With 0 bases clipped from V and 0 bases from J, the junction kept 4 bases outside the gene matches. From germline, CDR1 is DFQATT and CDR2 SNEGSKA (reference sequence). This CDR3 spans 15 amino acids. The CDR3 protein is CSARDLLAGSYEQYF. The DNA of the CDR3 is TGCAGTGCTAGAGATCTCCTAGCGGGCTCCTACGAGCAGTACTTC.

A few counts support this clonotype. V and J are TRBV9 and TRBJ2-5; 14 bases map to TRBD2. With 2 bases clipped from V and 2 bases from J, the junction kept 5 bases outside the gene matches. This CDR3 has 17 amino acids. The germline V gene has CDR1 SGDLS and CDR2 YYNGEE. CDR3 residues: CASSVGTSGGPQETQYF. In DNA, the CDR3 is TGTGCCAGCAGCGTCGGGACTAGCGGGGGACCTCAAGAGACCCAGTACTTC.

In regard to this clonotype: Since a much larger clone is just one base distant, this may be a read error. The CDR3 DNA reads TGTGCCAACAGCCCTCGGGACAGGGAATCTGGGGCCAACGTCCTGACTTTC. Its protein product is CANSPRDRESGANVLTF. The rearrangement uses TRBV7-9 and TRBJ2-6; 9 bases are a match to TRBD1. CDR1 and CDR2 from the germline V gene are SEHNR and FQNEAQ (reference sequence). CDR3 length equals 17 residues.

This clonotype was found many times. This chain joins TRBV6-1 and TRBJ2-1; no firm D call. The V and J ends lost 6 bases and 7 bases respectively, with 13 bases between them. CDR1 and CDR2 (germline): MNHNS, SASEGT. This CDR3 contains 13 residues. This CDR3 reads CASSRIVLNEQFF. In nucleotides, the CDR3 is TGTGCCAGCAGCCGGATCGTGTTAAATGAGCAGTTCTTC.

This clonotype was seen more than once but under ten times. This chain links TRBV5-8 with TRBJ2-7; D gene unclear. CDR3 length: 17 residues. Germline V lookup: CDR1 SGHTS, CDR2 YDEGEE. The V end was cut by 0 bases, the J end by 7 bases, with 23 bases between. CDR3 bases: TGTGCCAGCAGCTTGGACGGTCGAACGACGCCGATTCGGGAGCAGTACTTC. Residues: CASSLDGRTTPIREQYF.

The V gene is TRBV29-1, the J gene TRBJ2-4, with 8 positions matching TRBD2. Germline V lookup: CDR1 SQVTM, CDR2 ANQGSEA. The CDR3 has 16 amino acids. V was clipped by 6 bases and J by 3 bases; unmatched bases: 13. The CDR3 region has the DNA TGCAGCGTCACGAGAGCGGGAGTCTTTGGCAAAAACATTCAGTACTTC. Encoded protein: CSVTRAGVFGKNIQYF.